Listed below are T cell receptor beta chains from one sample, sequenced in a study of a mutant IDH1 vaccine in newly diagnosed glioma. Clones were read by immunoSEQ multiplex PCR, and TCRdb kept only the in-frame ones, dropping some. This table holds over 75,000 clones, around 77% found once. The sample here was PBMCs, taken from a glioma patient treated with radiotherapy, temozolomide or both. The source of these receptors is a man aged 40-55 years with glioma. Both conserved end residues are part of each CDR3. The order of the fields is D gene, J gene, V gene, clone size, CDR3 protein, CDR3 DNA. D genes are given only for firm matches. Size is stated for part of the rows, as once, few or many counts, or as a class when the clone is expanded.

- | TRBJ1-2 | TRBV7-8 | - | CASSLALQEAYTF | TGTGCCAGCAGCTTAGCATTACAGGAGGCTTACACCTTC
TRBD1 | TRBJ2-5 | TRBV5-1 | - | CASSSMAGGTGETQHF | TGCGCCAGCAGCTCCATGGCAGGGGGCACGGGAGAGACCCAGCACTTC
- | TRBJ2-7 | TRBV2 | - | CASSADNEQYF | TGTGCCAGCAGTGCTGATAACGAGCAGTACTTC
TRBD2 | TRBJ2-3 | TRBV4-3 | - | CASSQTLWGLASTDTQYF | TGCGCCAGCAGCCAGACCCTCTGGGGACTAGCTAGCACAGATACGCAGTATTTT
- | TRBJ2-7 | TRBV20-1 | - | CSTRDVPMQYF | TGCAGTACTAGAGATGTCCCGATGCAGTACTTC
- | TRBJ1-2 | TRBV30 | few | CAWSVEGSYGYTF | TGTGCCTGGAGTGTGGAGGGGTCCTATGGCTACACCTTC
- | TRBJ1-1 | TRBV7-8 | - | CASSLAGVSAEAFF | TGTGCCAGCAGCCTAGCGGGGGTATCTGCTGAAGCTTTCTTT
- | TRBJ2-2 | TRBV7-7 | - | CASSLATGSAGELFF | TGTGCTAGCAGCTTAGCAACCGGGTCAGCCGGGGAGCTGTTTTTT
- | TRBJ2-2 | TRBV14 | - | CASSQVIGNTGELFF | TGTGCCAGCAGCCAAGTGATAGGGAACACCGGGGAGCTGTTTTTT
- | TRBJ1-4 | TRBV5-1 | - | CASSLSENEKLFF | TGCGCCAGCAGCTTGTCAGAGAATGAAAAACTGTTTTTT
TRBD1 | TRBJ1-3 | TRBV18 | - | CASSPLGTGSGNTIYF | TGTGCCAGCTCACCCCTGGGGACAGGGTCTGGAAACACCATATATTTT
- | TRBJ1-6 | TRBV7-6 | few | CASSLGRGNNSPLHF | TGTGCCAGCAGCTTAGGACGGGGGAATAATTCACCCCTCCACTTT
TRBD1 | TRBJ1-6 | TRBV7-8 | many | CASSGTGNSPLHF | TGTGCCAGCAGCGGGACAGGGAACTCACCCCTCCACTTT
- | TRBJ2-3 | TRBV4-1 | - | CASSYAGIATDTQYF | TGCGCCAGCAGCTATGCGGGGATAGCCACAGATACGCAGTATTTT
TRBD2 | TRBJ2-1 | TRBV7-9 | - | CASRTSGNSYNEQFF | TGTGCCAGCAGAACCAGCGGGAACTCCTACAATGAGCAGTTCTTC
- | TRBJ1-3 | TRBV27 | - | CASSLSAQTGNTIYF | TGTGCCAGCAGTTTATCCGCACAGACCGGAAACACCATATATTTT
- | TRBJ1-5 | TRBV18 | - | CASSPGGQPQHF | TGTGCCAGCTCACCAGGGGGACAGCCCCAGCATTTT
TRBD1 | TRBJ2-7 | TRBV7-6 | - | CASSPNGGTGSYEQYF | TGTGCCAGCAGCCCCAACGGAGGGACAGGGTCCTACGAGCAGTACTTC
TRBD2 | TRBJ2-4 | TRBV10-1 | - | CASRSGTSGGVAKNIQYF | TGCGCCAGTAGATCCGGGACTAGCGGGGGGGTAGCCAAAAACATTCAGTACTTC
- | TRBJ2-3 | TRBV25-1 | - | CASSERRGGTDTQYF | TGTGCCAGCAGTGAACGCAGGGGGGGGACAGATACGCAGTATTTT
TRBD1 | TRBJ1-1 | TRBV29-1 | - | CSVDRDRAGTEAFF | TGCAGCGTTGATAGGGACAGGGCGGGCACTGAAGCTTTCTTT
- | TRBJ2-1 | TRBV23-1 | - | CASSQSPRRISYNEQFF | TGCGCCAGCAGTCAATCCCCCAGACGGATTTCCTACAATGAGCAGTTCTTC
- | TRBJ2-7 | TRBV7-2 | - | CASSLDYEQYF | TGTGCCAGCAGCTTAGACTACGAGCAGTACTTC
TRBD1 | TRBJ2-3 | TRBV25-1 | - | CASSEERGGQGPLDTQYF | TGTGCCAGCAGTGAAGAACGGGGTGGACAGGGTCCCTTAGATACGCAGTATTTT
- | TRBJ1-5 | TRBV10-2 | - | CASSESRTHQPQHF | TGCGCCAGCAGTGAGTCCAGGACCCATCAGCCCCAGCATTTT
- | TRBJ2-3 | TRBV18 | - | CASSPTSRITDTQYF | TGTGCCAGCTCACCTACTAGCCGGATCACAGATACGCAGTATTTT
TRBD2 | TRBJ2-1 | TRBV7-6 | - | CASSLAAGGNNEQFF | TGTGCCAGCAGCCTAGCAGCGGGGGGTAACAATGAGCAGTTCTTC
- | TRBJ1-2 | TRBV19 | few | CASRVPGGDYGYTF | TGTGCCAGCAGGGTCCCCGGGGGCGACTATGGCTACACCTTC
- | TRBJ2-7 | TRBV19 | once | CASNEQYF | TGTGCCAGTAACGAGCAGTACTTC
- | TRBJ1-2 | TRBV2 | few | CASRRVRQQDYGYTF | TGTGCCAGCAGGCGAGTTCGACAGCAAGACTATGGCTACACCTTC
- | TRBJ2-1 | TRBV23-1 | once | CASSQPGHSNFDEQFF | TGCGCCAGCAGTCAACCGGGACATAGCAACTTCGATGAGCAGTTCTTC
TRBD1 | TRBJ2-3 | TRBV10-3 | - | CAITRDRTNTDTQYF | TGTGCCATCACCCGGGACAGGACGAACACAGATACGCAGTATTTT
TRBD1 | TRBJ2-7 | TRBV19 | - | CASSPDRVSVEQYF | TGTGCCAGTAGTCCCGACAGGGTGTCCGTCGAGCAGTACTTC
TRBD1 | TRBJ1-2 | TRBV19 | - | CASSPQGAYGYTF | TGTGCCAGTAGTCCTCAGGGGGCCTATGGCTACACCTTC
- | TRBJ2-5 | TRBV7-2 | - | CASSLDGREEETQYF | TGTGCCAGCAGCTTAGACGGTAGGGAGGAGGAGACCCAGTACTTC
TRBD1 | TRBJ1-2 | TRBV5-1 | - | CASTLDRANYGYTF | TGCGCCAGCACCCTGGACAGGGCTAACTATGGCTACACCTTC
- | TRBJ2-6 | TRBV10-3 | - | CAISVGQPLISGANVLTF | TGTGCCATCAGTGTAGGCCAGCCACTAATCTCTGGGGCCAACGTCCTGACTTTC
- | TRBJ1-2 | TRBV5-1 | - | CASSHFTFRDKVYGYTF | TGCGCCAGCAGCCATTTCACATTTCGGGACAAAGTCTATGGCTACACCTTC
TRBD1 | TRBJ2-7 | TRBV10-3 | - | CAIRPTGNSYEQYF | TGTGCCATCAGACCGACAGGGAACTCCTACGAGCAGTACTTC
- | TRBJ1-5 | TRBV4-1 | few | CASSQVPFGDYSNQPQHF | TGCGCCAGCAGCCAAGTTCCCTTTGGCGACTATAGCAATCAGCCCCAGCATTTT
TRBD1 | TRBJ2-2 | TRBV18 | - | CASSPLDQGAAGELFF | TGTGCCAGCTCCCCGCTGGATCAGGGGGCGGCCGGGGAGCTGTTTTTT
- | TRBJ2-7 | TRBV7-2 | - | CASSSRRDSQFLYEQYF | TGTGCCAGCAGCTCAAGGCGGGACTCCCAATTCCTTTACGAGCAGTACTTC
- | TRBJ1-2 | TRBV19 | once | CASSKRGTGPGYTF | TGTGCCAGTAGTAAAAGGGGGACCGGACCCGGCTACACCTTC
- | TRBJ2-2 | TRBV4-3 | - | CASSQGLLGWTGELFF | TGCGCCAGCAGCCAAGGATTACTCGGGTGGACCGGGGAGCTGTTTTTT
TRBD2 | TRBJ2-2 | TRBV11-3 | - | CASSSRLAGGQLFF | TGTGCCAGCAGTTCACGACTAGCGGGGGGGCAACTGTTTTTT